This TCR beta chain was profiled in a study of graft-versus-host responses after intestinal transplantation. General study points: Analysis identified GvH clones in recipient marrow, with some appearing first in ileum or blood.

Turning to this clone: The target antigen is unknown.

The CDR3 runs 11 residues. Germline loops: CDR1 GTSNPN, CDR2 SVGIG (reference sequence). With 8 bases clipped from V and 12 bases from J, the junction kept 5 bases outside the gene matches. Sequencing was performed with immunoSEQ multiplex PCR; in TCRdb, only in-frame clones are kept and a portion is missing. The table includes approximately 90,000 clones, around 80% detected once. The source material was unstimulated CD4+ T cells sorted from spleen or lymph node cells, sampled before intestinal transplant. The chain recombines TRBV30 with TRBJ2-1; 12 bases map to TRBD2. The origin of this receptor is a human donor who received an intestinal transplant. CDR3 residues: CASPLAGGQFF. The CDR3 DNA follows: TGTGCCAGCCCACTAGCGGGGGGGCAGTTCTTC.